These T cell receptor beta chains were read from a single sample in a study of CD8+ T cells in alopecia areata. Sequencing used immunoSEQ multiplex PCR; TCRdb keeps in-frame clones, though not all of them. Of some 180,000 clones listed, around 63% are singletons. The material was CD4+ T cells sorted from blood, obtained at week 0. Receptor source: a human donor with alopecia areata. The CDR3 runs from the conserved cysteine through the conserved F or W. Fields, in order: clone size, J gene, V gene, D gene, CDR3 protein, CDR3 DNA. A D gene is named only where the DNA matches it firmly. Only part of the rows carry a size: once, few, many, or a class if the clone is expanded.

>NA|TRBJ2-3|TRBV7-2|TRBD2
CASSTGAGIADTQYF
TGTGCCAGCAGCACGGGAGCGGGGATTGCGGATACGCAGTATTTT
>NA|TRBJ2-7|TRBV5-6|NA
CASRYGTNPSYEQYF
TGTGCCAGCAGGTACGGGACAAACCCGTCCTACGAGCAGTACTTC
>NA|TRBJ1-4|TRBV7-9|TRBD1
CASSVRDRGRVGNEKLFF
TGTGCCAGCAGCGTCCGGGACAGGGGCCGTGTAGGTAATGAAAAACTGTTTTTT
>few|TRBJ1-5|TRBV30|NA
CAWRAGDNQPQHF
TGTGCCTGGAGAGCAGGGGACAATCAGCCCCAGCATTTT
>few|TRBJ1-5|TRBV29-1|NA
CSVEDLRTRERIFNQPQHF
TGCAGCGTTGAAGATCTTCGGACACGAGAACGAATATTCAATCAGCCCCAGCATTTT
>NA|TRBJ1-2|TRBV7-9|NA
CASSLGEEDGYTF
TGTGCCAGCAGCCTGGGGGAAGAAGATGGCTACACCTTC
>NA|TRBJ2-3|TRBV2|TRBD2
CASKRGGRDSTQYF
TGTGCCAGCAAGCGGGGGGGCCGGGATAGTACGCAGTATTTT
>few|TRBJ2-7|TRBV5-1|NA
CASSLGQDYEQYF
TGCGCCAGCAGCTTGGGACAGGACTACGAGCAGTACTTC
>few|TRBJ1-5|TRBV29-1|TRBD1
CSVGGTGSQPQHF
TGCAGCGTTGGGGGGACAGGGAGCCAGCCCCAGCATTTT
>NA|TRBJ1-6|TRBV30|NA
CAWSDRAGSPLHF
TGTGCCTGGAGTGACAGGGCAGGCTCACCCCTCCACTTT
>NA|TRBJ2-5|TRBV2|NA
CASSAGRGETQYF
TGTGCCAGCAGTGCCGGGAGAGGGGAGACCCAGTACTTC
>NA|TRBJ1-2|TRBV30|TRBD1
CAWSRVGQGQSF
TGTGCCTGGAGTAGAGTGGGCCAGGGACAGAGCTTC
>NA|TRBJ2-5|TRBV4-3|TRBD2
CASSQDLSGGEETQYF
TGCGCCAGCAGCCAAGATCTATCGGGAGGCGAGGAGACCCAGTACTTC
>NA|TRBJ1-2|TRBV30|NA
CAWTKEVGYGYTF
TGTGCCTGGACCAAGGAGGTTGGGTATGGCTACACCTTC
>NA|TRBJ2-5|TRBV4-3|TRBD2
CASSQGIQGGETQYF
TGCGCCAGCAGCCAAGGGATCCAGGGAGGGGAGACCCAGTACTTC
>NA|TRBJ1-1|TRBV6-5|NA
CASSYGQNTEAFF
TGTGCCAGCAGTTACGGGCAGAACACTGAAGCTTTCTTT
>NA|TRBJ1-4|TRBV4-1|TRBD1
CASSRSTGNEKLFF
TGCGCCAGCAGCCGATCGACAGGGAATGAAAAACTGTTTTTT
>NA|TRBJ1-1|TRBV2|NA
CASSASGSRTEAFF
TGTGCCAGCAGTGCGTCGGGATCTCGGACTGAAGCTTTCTTT
>NA|TRBJ2-2|TRBV2|TRBD2
CASSLKRGETGELFF
TGTGCCAGCAGTCTGAAGCGGGGGGAGACCGGGGAGCTGTTTTTT
>NA|TRBJ2-5|TRBV7-3|NA
CASSLDRHQETQYF
TGTGCCAGCAGCCTTGACAGGCACCAAGAGACCCAGTACTTC
>few|TRBJ2-7|TRBV2|NA
CASSGRILAFF
TGTGCCAGCAGTGGCCGGATATTGGCCTTCTTC
>NA|TRBJ2-5|TRBV5-6|NA
CASTPRQARATQYF
TGTGCCAGCACCCCAAGACAGGCTAGGGCGACCCAGTACTTC